The 5 T cell receptor beta chains below were found in one sample sequenced in a study of blood T cells in healthy people across ages. A second roughly 6 to 11 cycle PCR used barcoded and J-beta primers. TCRdb called the 5' RACE reads again in MiXCR, with one record for every CDR3 protein. The sample contains 920,000 or so distinct CDR3 sequences, under 55% of which appear only once. The sequencing sample was made of blood. The source of these receptors is a woman aged 60 to 75 in good health.

The chain carries TRBV29-1 and TRBJ1-1; the D gene is possibly TRBD1 (5 bases). The CDR3 sequence is 13 residues long. Germline CDR1 is SQVTM and CDR2 is ANQGSEA. V lost 4 bases to trimming and J lost 3 bases, with 12 bases between them. In DNA form, the CDR3 reads TGCAGCGTTGTGGGTTGGGGGTACACTGAAGCTTTCTTT. Protein product: CSVVGWGYTEAFF.

The rearrangement links TRBV7-6 to TRBJ2-1; no definite D call. The J call may be wrong; the DNA end is better matched by TRBJ2-7. The CDR3 loop spans 15 amino acids. Germline loops: CDR1 SGHVS, CDR2 FNYEAQ. This chain's CDR3 is CASSLKELSYNEQYF. The CDR3 DNA reads TGTGCCAGCAGCTTAAAGGAACTGTCCTACAATGAGCAGTACTTC.

This chain connects TRBV20-1 to TRBJ1-2; 7 nucleotides align to TRBD1. The germline V gene encodes CDR1 DFQATT and CDR2 SNEGSKA (reference sequence). This CDR3 contains 18 residues. Trimming removed 6 bases from V and 3 bases from J; junction bases left unmatched: 22. CDR3: CSADRRTEGAFRHYGYTF. The CDR3 coding sequence is TGCAGTGCGGACCGGAGGACAGAGGGGGCTTTTCGGCACTATGGCTACACCTTC.

The chain employs TRBV7-9 and TRBJ2-7; weak D call: TRBD1 (6 bases). The germline CDR1 and CDR2 sequences are SEHNR and FQNEAQ (reference sequence). Trimming took off 6 bases at V and 5 bases at J, with 20 bases between the two ends. The CDR3 is made up of 15 amino acids. CDR3: CASREQGFWANEQYF. In nucleotides, the CDR3 is TGTGCCAGCAGGGAACAGGGTTTTTGGGCCAACGAGCAGTACTTC.

This clonotype has only a few counts. In nucleotides, the CDR3 is TGTGCCAGCAGCTTGGTCGGGCAGAACTATGGCTACACCTTC. It is translated as CASSLVGQNYGYTF. V and J are TRBV5-6 and TRBJ1-2; D is unresolved. Germline V gene lookup returns CDR1 SGHDT and CDR2 YYEEEE. Deletions cut 0 bases from V and 2 bases from J, with 8 bases between. There are 14 residues in the CDR3. Filled out from reference TRBV5-6 and TRBJ1-2, the complete variable domain reads DAGVTQSPTHLIKTRGQQVTLRCSPKSGHDTVSWYQQALGQGPQFIFQYYEEEERQRGNFPDRFSGHQFPNYSSELNVNALLLGDSALYLCASSLVGQNYGYTFGSGTRLTVV.